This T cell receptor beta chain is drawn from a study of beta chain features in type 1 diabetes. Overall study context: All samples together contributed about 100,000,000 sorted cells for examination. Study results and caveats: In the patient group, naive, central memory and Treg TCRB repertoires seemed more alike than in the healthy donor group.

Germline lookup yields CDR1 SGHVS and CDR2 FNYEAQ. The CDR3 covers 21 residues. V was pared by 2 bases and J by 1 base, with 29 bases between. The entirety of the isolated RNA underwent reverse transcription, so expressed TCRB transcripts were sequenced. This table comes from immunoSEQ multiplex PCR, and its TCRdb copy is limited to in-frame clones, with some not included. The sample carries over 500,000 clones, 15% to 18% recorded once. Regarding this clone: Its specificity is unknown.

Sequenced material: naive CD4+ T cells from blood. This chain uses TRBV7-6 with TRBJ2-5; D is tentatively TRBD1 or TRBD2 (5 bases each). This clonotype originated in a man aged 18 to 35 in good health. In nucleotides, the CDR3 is TGTGCCAGCAGCTTACGGTTAGGGACGGCGGCGGCCAGGAGGCCCCAAGAGACCCAGTACTTC. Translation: CASSLRLGTAAARRPQETQYF.